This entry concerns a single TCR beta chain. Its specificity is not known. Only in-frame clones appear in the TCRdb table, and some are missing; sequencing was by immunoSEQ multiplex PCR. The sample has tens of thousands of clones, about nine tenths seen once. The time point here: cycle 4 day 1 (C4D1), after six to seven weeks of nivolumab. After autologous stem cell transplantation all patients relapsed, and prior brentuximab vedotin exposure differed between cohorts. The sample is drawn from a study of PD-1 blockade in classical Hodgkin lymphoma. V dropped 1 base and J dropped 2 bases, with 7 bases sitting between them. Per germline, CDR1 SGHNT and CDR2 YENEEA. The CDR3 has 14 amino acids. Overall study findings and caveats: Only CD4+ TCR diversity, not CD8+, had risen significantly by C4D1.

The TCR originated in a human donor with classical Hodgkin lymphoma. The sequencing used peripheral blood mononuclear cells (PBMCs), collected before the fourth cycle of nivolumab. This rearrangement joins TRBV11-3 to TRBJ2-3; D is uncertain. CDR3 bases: TGTGCCAGCAGCTTAGGCGGCACCACAGATACGCAGTATTTT. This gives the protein CASSLGGTTDTQYF. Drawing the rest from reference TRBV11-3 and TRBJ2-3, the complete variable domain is EAGVVQSPRYKIIEKKQPVAFWCNPISGHNTLYWYLQNLGQGPELLIRYENEEAVDDSQLPKDRFSAERLKGVDSTLKIQPAELGDSAVYLCASSLGGTTDTQYFGPGTRLTVL.